A single TCR beta chain is shown here with its context. The antigen is unknown. Researchers ran the PCR with 60 Vbeta and 13 Jbeta primers. Assay: immunoSEQ multiplex PCR; the TCRdb copy retains only in-frame clones and omits some. The sample lists about 160,000 clones, 55% to 70% occurring once. These data originate in a study of cytomegalovirus exposure and HLA in healthy donors. On the study more broadly: Among about 179 million T cells, an earlier analysis found about 100 million unique TCR beta sequences. Study-level findings and limits: In a later analysis, the majority of CMV-associated beta chains seemingly showed HLA restriction. 87-base-pair reads could not separate some V segments, including TRBV6-2 and TRBV6-3. Rarity held for most TCR sequences, but there were some public TCRs that occurred in many donors.

The CDR3 has 15 amino acids. Trimming cost V 6 bases and J 0 bases; bases outside gene matches: 4. CDR1 is MDHEN and CDR2 is SYDVKM in the germline V gene. Sequenced sample: PBMCs. This TCR was recovered from a middle-aged woman in good health and CMV-seropositive. V usage is TRBV28 and J usage is TRBJ2-2, with 7 nucleotides matching TRBD1. The CDR3 nucleotides are TGTGCCAGCAGCGTAGGGGGCGCGAACACCGGGGAGCTGTTTTTT. Residues: CASSVGGANTGELFF.